In its sample, the clone carrying this T cell receptor (beta chain) was seen a few times. Method: immunoSEQ multiplex PCR; TCRdb's copy keeps in-frame clones and lacks some. The table includes 130,000 to 150,000 clones, roughly 89% detected once. The sample comes from a study of T cell responses to AZD1222 COVID-19 vaccine. Study as a whole: Second doses that came at about 4 or about 12 weeks were put together.

The sequence was collected from an adult in good health. Sequencing was performed on peripheral blood, taken on day 0 of AZD1222 vaccination.

The CDR3 here is CASSFRGRGGNQPQHF. The CDR3, as DNA: TGTGCCAGCAGTTTCAGGGGGCGCGGGGGGAATCAGCCCCAGCATTTT. The rearrangement joins TRBV28 to TRBJ1-5; 8 bases line up with TRBD1. This CDR3 is 16 amino acids long. Looked up from germline, CDR1 is MDHEN and CDR2 is SYDVKM. The ends lost 3 bases at V and 4 bases at J; junction bases unmatched: 8.